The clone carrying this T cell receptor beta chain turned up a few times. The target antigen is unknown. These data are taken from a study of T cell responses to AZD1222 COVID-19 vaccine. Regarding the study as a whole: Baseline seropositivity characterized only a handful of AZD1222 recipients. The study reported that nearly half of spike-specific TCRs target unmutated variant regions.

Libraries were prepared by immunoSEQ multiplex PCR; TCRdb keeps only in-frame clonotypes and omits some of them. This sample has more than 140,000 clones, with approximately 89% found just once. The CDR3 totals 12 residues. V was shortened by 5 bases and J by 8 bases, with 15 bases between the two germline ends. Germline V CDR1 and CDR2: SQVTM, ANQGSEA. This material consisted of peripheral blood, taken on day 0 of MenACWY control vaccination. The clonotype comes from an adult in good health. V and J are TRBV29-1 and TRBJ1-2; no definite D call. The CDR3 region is CSVTPTSGGYTF. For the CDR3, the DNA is TGCAGCGTTACCCCGACCTCGGGCGGCTACACCTTC.